The entry below describes one T cell receptor (beta chain). Its matching antigen is unknown. The data were obtained in a study of CD8 T cells in ankylosing spondylitis. General observations from the study: Matched ankylosing spondylitis synovial fluid reportedly contained a significantly enriched population of disease-linked clones. With a CD8+ phenotype, disease-linked clones were relatively rare in peripheral blood. Characteristic, it appeared, of ankylosing spondylitis blood was a TCR beta motif of roughly 8 highly homologous variants. Reactive arthritis synovial fluid and blood were previously reported to contain some motif variants.

This CDR3 contains 16 residues. Looked up from germline, CDR1 is DFQATT and CDR2 is SNEGSKA (reference sequence). V shed 0 bases and J shed 4 bases, with 18 bases lying between them. Each TCR beta library was made by quantitative 5'-RACE that incorporated molecular barcodes. Each CDR3 protein gets one entry after TCRdb re-called the 5' RACE reads with MiXCR. The sample has over 700,000 distinct CDR3 sequences, around 20% seen once. The gene calls are TRBV20-1 and TRBJ1-1; D unresolved. Sequencing was done on a sample of blood, either unsorted or a sorted T cell fraction (not recorded which). The sequence was collected from a male donor with ankylosing spondylitis. In DNA form, the CDR3 reads TGCAGTGCTAGAGATCGGTACAAACTGGGGTCCACTGAAGCTTTCTTT. It translates to CSARDRYKLGSTEAFF.